These T cell receptor beta chains were read from a single sample in a study of T cells in Graves' hyperthyroidism and ophthalmopathy. TCRdb itself ran the multiplex PCR reads through MiXCR, one entry per CDR3 protein. The sample lists roughly 300,000 distinct CDR3 sequences, about 14% occurring once. Sequenced sample: blood. The receptors shown here come from a woman aged 30 to 39 with Graves' hyperthyroidism. CDR3s include the opening cysteine and the closing phenylalanine or tryptophan. Each record gives: V gene, CDR3 length, clone size, J gene, D gene, CDR3 protein, CDR3 DNA. The D gene is left open where the match is weak. Where a row states a size, it is once, few, many or the class of an expanded clone; other rows omit it.

V: TRBV2
length: 14
size: many
J: TRBJ2-2
D: .
CDR3: CASSRGQATGELFF
DNA: TGTGCCAGCTCTCGGGGACAAGCCACCGGGGAGCTGTTTTTT

V: TRBV9
length: 15
size: many
J: TRBJ1-1
D: .
CDR3: CASSADGPPNTEAFF
DNA: TGTGCCAGCAGCGCAGACGGCCCTCCGAACACTGAAGCTTTCTTT

V: TRBV7-2
length: 15
size: many
J: TRBJ1-2
D: .
CDR3: CASSDAGTGVYGYTF
DNA: TGTGCCAGCAGCGACGCCGGGACGGGCGTATATGGCTACACCTTC

V: TRBV5-1
length: 16
size: many
J: TRBJ2-1
D: TRBD2
CDR3: CASSLSGTSSYNEQFF
DNA: TGCGCCAGCAGCTTGAGCGGGACCAGCTCCTACAATGAGCAGTTCTTC

V: TRBV29-1
length: 13
size: many
J: TRBJ2-5
D: TRBD1
CDR3: CSAVTGGSWTQYF
DNA: TGCAGCGCCGTGACAGGGGGCTCGTGGACCCAGTACTTC

V: TRBV7-9
length: 12
size: many
J: TRBJ2-2
D: .
CDR3: CASSSGVGELFF
DNA: TGTGCCAGCAGCTCAGGGGTCGGGGAGCTGTTTTTT

V: TRBV6-1
length: 15
size: many
J: TRBJ2-1
D: TRBD2
CDR3: CASWSSGVNVNEQFF
DNA: TGTGCCAGCTGGAGTAGCGGGGTTAATGTCAATGAGCAGTTCTTC

V: TRBV7-9
length: 15
size: .
J: TRBJ2-6
D: .
CDR3: CTSSDRPSGANVLTF
DNA: TGTACCAGCAGCGACAGGCCCTCTGGGGCCAACGTCCTGACTTTC

V: TRBV12-3/TRBV12-4
length: 12
size: many
J: TRBJ2-3
D: .
CDR3: CASRGVTDTQYF
DNA: TGTGCCAGCAGGGGGGTAACAGATACGCAGTATTTT

V: TRBV20-1
length: 15
size: few
J: TRBJ1-2
D: .
CDR3: CSARDLRGDFYGYTF
DNA: TGCAGTGCTAGAGATTTGAGGGGGGATTTCTATGGCTACACCTTC